Presented here are 5 T cell receptor beta chains from one specimen sequenced in a study of blood T cell repertoires in COVID-19. TCRdb keeps only in-frame clones here, not all; method: immunoSEQ multiplex PCR. The sample has roughly 280,000 clones; less than 90% are singletons. The sample was peripheral blood. The receptors originated from a man between 60 and 70 years old with acute or convalescent COVID-19.

The gene calls are TRBV9 and TRBJ2-5, with D perhaps matching TRBD2 (7 bases). The germline V gene has CDR1 SGDLS and CDR2 YYNGEE. Between the trimmed V and J ends, which lost 4 bases and 2 bases, there was a span of 12 bases. There are 14 residues in the CDR3. In DNA, the CDR3 is TGTGCCAGCAGCACACGGGGGGCTCAAGAGACCCAGTACTTC. Protein sequence: CASSTRGAQETQYF.

The V gene is TRBV7-9, the J gene TRBJ2-1, with TRBD2 identical over 13 bases. V lost 5 bases and J lost 9; bases outside the gene matches: 13. The V gene's germline CDR1 is SEHNR and CDR2 FQNEAQ (reference sequence). The CDR3 covers 17 residues. The CDR3 here is CASSQLAGGRFFGEQFF. The CDR3 DNA follows: TGTGCCAGCAGCCAACTAGCGGGAGGGCGGTTTTTTGGTGAGCAGTTCTTC.

The rearrangement links TRBV10-3 to TRBJ2-7, with a tentative D call TRBD2 (6 bases). The CDR3 sequence is 14 residues long. Germline values: CDR1 ENHRY, CDR2 SYGVKD. V was trimmed by 0 bases and J by 4 bases, leaving 10 bases between them. This CDR3 is CAISESGGVYEQYF. The CDR3 DNA is TGTGCCATCAGTGAGTCGGGGGGTGTTTACGAGCAGTACTTC.

The rearrangement joins TRBV3-1 (or the pseudogene TRBV3-2) to TRBJ1-1; no clear D gene. Germline V CDR1 and CDR2: LGHDT, YNNKEL (reference sequence). Trimming pared 4 bases from V and 5 bases from J, leaving 11 bases between. The CDR3 loop spans 13 amino acids. CDR3 nucleotide sequence: TGTGCCAGCAGCCGGACCGGAGGTACTGAAGCTTTCTTT. Protein: CASSRTGGTEAFF.

V is TRBV5-1 and J is TRBJ2-5; a possible D gene is TRBD1 (7 bases). CDR3 size: 18 residues. Trimming pared 2 bases from V and 0 bases from J, leaving 20 bases between. The germline gives CDR1 SGHRS, CDR2 YFSETQ. CDR3 loop: CASSFRVRGAEYQETQYF. The DNA of the CDR3 is TGCGCCAGCAGCTTTCGGGTCAGGGGGGCGGAATACCAAGAGACCCAGTACTTC.